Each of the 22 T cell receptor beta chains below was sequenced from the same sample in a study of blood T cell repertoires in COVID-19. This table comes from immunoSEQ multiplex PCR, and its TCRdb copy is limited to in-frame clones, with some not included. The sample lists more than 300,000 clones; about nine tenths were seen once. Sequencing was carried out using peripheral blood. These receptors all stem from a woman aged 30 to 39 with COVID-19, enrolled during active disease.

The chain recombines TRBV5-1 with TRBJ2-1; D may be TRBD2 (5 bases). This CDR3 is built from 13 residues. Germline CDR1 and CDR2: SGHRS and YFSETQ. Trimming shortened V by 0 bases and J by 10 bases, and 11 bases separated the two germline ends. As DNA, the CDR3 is TGCGCCAGCAGCTTGGGAGGCGGGCCCGAGCAGTTCTTC. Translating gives CASSLGGGPEQFF.

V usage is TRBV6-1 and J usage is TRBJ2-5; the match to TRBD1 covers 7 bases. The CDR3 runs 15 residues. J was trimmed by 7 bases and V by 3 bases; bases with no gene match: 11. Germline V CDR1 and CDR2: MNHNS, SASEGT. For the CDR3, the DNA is TGTGCCAGCAGTGAGGGGACAGCGCGGACGGGGACCCAGTACTTC. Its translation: CASSEGTARTGTQYF.

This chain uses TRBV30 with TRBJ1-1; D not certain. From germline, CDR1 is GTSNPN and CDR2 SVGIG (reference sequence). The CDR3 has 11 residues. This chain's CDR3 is CAQAENTEAFF. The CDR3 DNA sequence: TGTGCTCAAGCGGAGAACACTGAAGCTTTCTTT.

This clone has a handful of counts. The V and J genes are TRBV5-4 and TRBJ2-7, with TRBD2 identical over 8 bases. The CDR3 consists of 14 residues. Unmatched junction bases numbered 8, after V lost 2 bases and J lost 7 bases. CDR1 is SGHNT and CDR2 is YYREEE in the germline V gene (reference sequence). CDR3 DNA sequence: TGTGCCAGCAGCTTTGCCGGGACTAGTGATGAGCAGTACGTC. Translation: CASSFAGTSDEQYV.

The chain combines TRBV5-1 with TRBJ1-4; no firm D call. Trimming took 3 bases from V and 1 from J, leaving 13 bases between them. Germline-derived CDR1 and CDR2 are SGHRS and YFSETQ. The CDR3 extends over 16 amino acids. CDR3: CASSSAPPGTNEKLFF. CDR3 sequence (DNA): TGCGCCAGCAGCTCAGCTCCGCCGGGAACTAATGAAAAACTGTTTTTT.

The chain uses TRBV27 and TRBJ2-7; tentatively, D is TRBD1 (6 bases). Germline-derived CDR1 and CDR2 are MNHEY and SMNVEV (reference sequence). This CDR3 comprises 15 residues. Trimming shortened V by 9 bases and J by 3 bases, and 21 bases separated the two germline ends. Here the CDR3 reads CASRGHRGALYEQYF. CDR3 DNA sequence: TGTGCCAGTCGGGGACATAGAGGGGCCCTCTACGAGCAGTACTTC.

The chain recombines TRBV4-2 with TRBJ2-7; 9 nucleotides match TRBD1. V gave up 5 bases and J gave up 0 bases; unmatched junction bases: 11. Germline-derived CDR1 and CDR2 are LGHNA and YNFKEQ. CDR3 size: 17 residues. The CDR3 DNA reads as TGTGCCAGCAGCAGAACCGGGACAGGGAAATTCTCCTACGAGCAGTACTTC. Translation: CASSRTGTGKFSYEQYF.

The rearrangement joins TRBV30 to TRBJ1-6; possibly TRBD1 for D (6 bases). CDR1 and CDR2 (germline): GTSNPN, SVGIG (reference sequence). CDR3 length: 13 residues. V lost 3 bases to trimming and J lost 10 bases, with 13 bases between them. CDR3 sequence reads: CAWRGGQSSPLHF. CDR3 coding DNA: TGTGCCTGGAGGGGCGGACAGTCATCACCCCTCCACTTT. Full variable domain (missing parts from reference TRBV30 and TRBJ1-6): SQTIHQWPATLVQPVGSPLSLECTVEGTSNPNLYWYRQAAGRGLQLLFYSVGIGQISSEVPQNLSASRPQDRQFILSSKKLLLSDSGFYLCAWRGGQSSPLHFGNGTRLTVT.

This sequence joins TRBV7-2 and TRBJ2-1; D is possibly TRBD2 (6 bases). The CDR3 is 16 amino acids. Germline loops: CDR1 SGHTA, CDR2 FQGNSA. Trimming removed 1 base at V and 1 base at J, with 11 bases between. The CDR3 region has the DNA TGTGCCAGCAGCTTAGGGTGGGCGGGGTCCTACAATGAGCAGTTCTTC. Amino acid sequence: CASSLGWAGSYNEQFF.

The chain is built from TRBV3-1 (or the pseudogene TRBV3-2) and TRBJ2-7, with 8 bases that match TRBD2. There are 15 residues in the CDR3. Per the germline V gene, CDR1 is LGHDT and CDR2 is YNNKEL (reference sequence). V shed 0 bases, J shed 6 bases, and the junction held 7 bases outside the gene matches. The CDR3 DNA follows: TGTGCCAGCAGCCAAGACACGGGGGGGCCAGCCGAGCAGTACTTC. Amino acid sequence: CASSQDTGGPAEQYF.

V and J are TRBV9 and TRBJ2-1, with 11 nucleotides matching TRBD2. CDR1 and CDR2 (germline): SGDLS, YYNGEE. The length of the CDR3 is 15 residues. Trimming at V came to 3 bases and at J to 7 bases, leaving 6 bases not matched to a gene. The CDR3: CASSATSGGNNEQFF. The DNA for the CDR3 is TGTGCCAGCAGCGCCACTAGCGGGGGTAATAATGAGCAGTTCTTC.

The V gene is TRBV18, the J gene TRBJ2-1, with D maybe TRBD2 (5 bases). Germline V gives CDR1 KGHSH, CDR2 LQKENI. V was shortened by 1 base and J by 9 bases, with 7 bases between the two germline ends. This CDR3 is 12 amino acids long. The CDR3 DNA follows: TGTGCCAGCTCACCACGCGCGGGTGAGCAGTTCTTC. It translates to CASSPRAGEQFF.

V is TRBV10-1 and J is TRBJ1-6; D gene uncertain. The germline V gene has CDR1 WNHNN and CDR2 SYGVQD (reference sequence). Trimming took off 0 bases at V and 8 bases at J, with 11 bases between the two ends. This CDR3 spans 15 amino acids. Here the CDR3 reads CASSESSAGYSPLHF. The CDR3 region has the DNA TGCGCCAGCAGTGAGTCCTCGGCAGGTTATTCACCCCTCCACTTT.

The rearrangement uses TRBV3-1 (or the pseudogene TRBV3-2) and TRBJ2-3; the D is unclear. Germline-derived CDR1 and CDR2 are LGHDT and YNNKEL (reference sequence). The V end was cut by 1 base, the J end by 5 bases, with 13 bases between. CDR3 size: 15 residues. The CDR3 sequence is CASSQVAPLVDTQYF. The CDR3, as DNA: TGTGCCAGCAGCCAAGTGGCCCCTTTGGTAGATACGCAGTATTTT.

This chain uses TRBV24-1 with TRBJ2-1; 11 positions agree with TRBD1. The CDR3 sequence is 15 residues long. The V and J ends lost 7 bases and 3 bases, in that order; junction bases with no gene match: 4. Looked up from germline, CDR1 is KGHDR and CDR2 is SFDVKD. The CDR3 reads CATRGTGGGYNEQFF. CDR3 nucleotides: TGTGCCACCAGGGGGACAGGGGGAGGCTACAATGAGCAGTTCTTC.

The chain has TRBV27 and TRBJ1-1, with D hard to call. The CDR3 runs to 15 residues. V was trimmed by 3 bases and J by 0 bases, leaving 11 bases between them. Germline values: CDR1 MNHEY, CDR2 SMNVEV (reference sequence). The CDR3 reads CASSFGGNMNTEAFF. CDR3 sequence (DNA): TGTGCCAGCAGTTTTGGAGGTAATATGAACACTGAAGCTTTCTTT.

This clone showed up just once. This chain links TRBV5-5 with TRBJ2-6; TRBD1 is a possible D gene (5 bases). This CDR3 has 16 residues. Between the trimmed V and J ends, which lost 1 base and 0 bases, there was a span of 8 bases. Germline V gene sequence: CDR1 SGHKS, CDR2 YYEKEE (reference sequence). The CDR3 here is CASSLTGSSGANVLTF. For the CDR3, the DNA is TGTGCCAGCAGCTTGACAGGTTCCTCTGGGGCCAACGTCCTGACTTTC.

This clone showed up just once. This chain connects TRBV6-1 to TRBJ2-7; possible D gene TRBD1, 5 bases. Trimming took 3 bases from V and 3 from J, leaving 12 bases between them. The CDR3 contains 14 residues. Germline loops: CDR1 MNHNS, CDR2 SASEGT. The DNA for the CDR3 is TGTGCCAGCAGTGACCGCAGGGAATTCTACGAGCAGTACTTC. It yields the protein CASSDRREFYEQYF.

The CDR3 spells CASSLDMRGGAGETQYF. CDR3 nucleotide sequence: TGTGCCAGCAGCTTAGATATGCGCGGGGGGGCGGGAGAGACCCAGTACTTC. The chain couples TRBV11-2 to TRBJ2-5; 9 bases align to TRBD2. This CDR3 is 17 amino acids long. The J segment lost 4 bases and the V segment lost 0 bases, leaving 9 bases of the junction unmatched. Per the germline V gene, CDR1 is SGHAT and CDR2 is FQNNGV.

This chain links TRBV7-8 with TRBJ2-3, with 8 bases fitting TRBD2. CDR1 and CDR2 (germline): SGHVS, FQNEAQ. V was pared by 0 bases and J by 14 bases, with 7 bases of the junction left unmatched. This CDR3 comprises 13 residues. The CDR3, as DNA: TGTGCCAGCAGCTTAGCGACTAGCGAACTGAGGTATTTT. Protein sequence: CASSLATSELRYF.

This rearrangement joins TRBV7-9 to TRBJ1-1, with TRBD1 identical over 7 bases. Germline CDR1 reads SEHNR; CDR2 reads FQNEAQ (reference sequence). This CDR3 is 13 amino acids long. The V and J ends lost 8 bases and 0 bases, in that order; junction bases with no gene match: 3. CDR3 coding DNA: TGTGCCAGCGGGGGACAGCTGAACACTGAAGCTTTCTTT. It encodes CASGGQLNTEAFF.

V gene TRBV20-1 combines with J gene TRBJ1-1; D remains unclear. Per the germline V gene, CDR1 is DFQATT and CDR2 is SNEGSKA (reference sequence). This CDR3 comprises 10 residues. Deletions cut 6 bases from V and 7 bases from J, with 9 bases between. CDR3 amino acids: CSANSYEAFF. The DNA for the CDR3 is TGCAGTGCAAACTCCTATGAAGCTTTCTTT.